The next 8 T cell receptor beta chains were all read from a single sample in a study of cytomegalovirus exposure and HLA in healthy donors. Sequencing was performed with immunoSEQ multiplex PCR; in TCRdb, only in-frame clones are kept and a portion is missing. In the table there are some 120,000 clones, around 86% of which are singletons. The sequencing input was PBMCs. Every receptor here comes from a woman aged 18 to 35 in good health and CMV-seronegative.

The chain uses TRBV2 and TRBJ2-3; weak D call: TRBD2 (6 bases). CDR3 length: 14 residues. The V and J ends lost 9 bases and 3 bases respectively, with 16 bases between them. Germline CDR1 reads SNHLY; CDR2 reads FYNNEI. The CDR3 DNA is TGTGCCAGTAGGAGGGAGATAGGGACAGATACGCAGTATTTT. It is translated as CASRREIGTDTQYF.

The chain carries TRBV27 and TRBJ1-4, with D possibly matching TRBD1 (5 bases). The CDR3 loop spans 16 amino acids. V lost 1 base and J 0 bases, leaving 9 bases between the germline ends. Germline V gives CDR1 MNHEY, CDR2 SMNVEV (reference sequence). CDR3 coding DNA: TGTGCCAGCAGTTTATTGGGGGGGGCAACTAATGAAAAACTGTTTTTT. This codes for CASSLLGGATNEKLFF.

The genes are TRBV18 and TRBJ1-1; D is possibly TRBD1 (5 bases). This CDR3 comprises 16 residues. The V and J ends lost 4 bases and 1 base respectively, with 16 bases between them. Germline loops: CDR1 KGHSH, CDR2 LQKENI. CDR3 sequence reads: CASSLAGGRGNTEAFF. The CDR3 coding sequence is TGTGCCAGCTCACTCGCGGGGGGTCGGGGGAACACTGAAGCTTTCTTT.

The rearrangement uses TRBV7-6 and TRBJ1-1; weak D call: TRBD1 (5 bases). The CDR3 has 15 amino acids. CDR1 is SGHVS, CDR2 FNYEAQ, per germline. V was cut by 1 base and J by 0 bases, with 9 bases left in between. This CDR3 is CASSLGGVVNTEAFF. In DNA, the CDR3 is TGTGCCAGCAGCTTAGGGGGGGTGGTGAACACTGAAGCTTTCTTT. The variable domain in full, with the rest retrieved from reference TRBV7-6 and TRBJ1-1, is GAGVSQSPRYKVTKRGQDVALRCDPISGHVSLYWYRQALGQGPEFLTYFNYEAQQDKSGLPNDRFSAERPEGSISTLTIQRTEQRDSAMYRCASSLGGVVNTEAFFGQGTRLTVV.

V is TRBV9 and J is TRBJ2-3; 8 bases align to TRBD2. Germline trimming cut 4 bases from V and 2 bases from J; bases unmatched to any gene: 6. The CDR3 is made up of 15 amino acids. Per the germline V gene, CDR1 is SGDLS and CDR2 is YYNGEE. The CDR3 nucleotides read TGTGCCAGCAGCTATAGCGGGAAGTCCACAGATACGCAGTATTTT. Translation: CASSYSGKSTDTQYF.

This chain uses TRBV19 with TRBJ2-7; unclear D gene. The CDR3 runs to 16 residues. The ends were cut back, 10 bases at V and 2 bases at J, with 24 bases in the middle. Germline V gene data show CDR1 as LNHDA and CDR2 as SQIVND (reference sequence). CDR3: CATASLVGGTPYEQYF. CDR3 nucleotides: TGTGCCACCGCCTCCCTTGTTGGCGGCACCCCCTACGAGCAGTACTTC.

The J gene is TRBJ2-7, the V gene TRBV9; TRBD2 agrees at 9 bases. Germline values: CDR1 SGDLS, CDR2 YYNGEE. With 5 bases clipped from V and 2 bases from J, the junction kept 5 bases outside the gene matches. This CDR3 region has 14 residues. CDR3: CASSLTSGTYEQYF. The DNA for the CDR3 is TGTGCCAGCAGTTTGACTAGCGGAACCTACGAGCAGTACTTC.

The CDR3 loop reads CASSPLGVGGSLNEQFF. The CDR3 coding sequence is TGTGCCAGCAGTCCCCTTGGGGTTGGCGGGAGCTTGAATGAGCAGTTCTTC. This rearrangement joins TRBV27 to TRBJ2-1, with 7 bases fitting TRBD2. J lost 7 bases, V lost 5 bases, and 17 bases had no gene match. Germline loops: CDR1 MNHEY, CDR2 SMNVEV (reference sequence). The CDR3 extends over 17 amino acids.